This paragraph reports one T cell receptor beta chain. Some clones are missing from TCRdb's copy, which holds only in-frame ones; the method was immunoSEQ multiplex PCR. The sample yields about 53,000 clones, approximately 91% seen once. This entry is derived from a study of OX40 agonist ivuxolimab in advanced cancers. Looking at the study overall: Patients got intravenous ivuxolimab at 0.01 to 10 mg/kg every 2 weeks.

The CDR3 extends over 12 amino acids. V trimming: 5 bases; J trimming: 8 bases; junction bases outside the gene matches: 4. The germline CDR1 and CDR2 sequences are LNHDA and SQIVND (reference sequence). The chain has TRBV19 and TRBJ1-1; 8 nucleotides align to TRBD1. This TCR was recovered from an adult with an advanced solid tumor such as melanoma, head and neck, liver or kidney cancer. The sequencing here drew on CD4+ or CD8+ T cells sorted from blood, taken in a trial of the OX40 agonist ivuxolimab. The CDR3: CASSPWDREAFF. The CDR3 bases are TGTGCCAGTAGTCCATGGGACAGGGAAGCTTTCTTT.